In its sample, the clone carrying this T cell receptor beta chain is medium-sized. No antigen is known for it. Sequenced with the Oncomine TCR Beta short-read assay was DNA taken from cultured CD4+ T cells. TCRdb itself ran the PCR reads through MiXCR, one entry per CDR3 protein. The table shows over 6,500 distinct CDR3 sequences, with roughly 19% occurring only once. Germline V lookup: CDR1 MNHEY, CDR2 SMNVEV (reference sequence). The CDR3 is 16 amino acids. J gave up 2 bases and V 3 bases, and 8 bases lay outside the gene matches. Treatment here: approximately nine-day PBMC culture with coronavirus spike peptide pools or control peptides (ViraFEST assay). Replacement of half the medium with fresh IL-2 medium took place on days 3 and 7. The data stem from a study of vaccination and CD4 T cells after COVID-19. About the study: Post-vaccine sample collection happened at a median of around 65 days after dose two, ranging 14 to 241. Control cultures received a CEFX pool, an HIV-1 Nef pool, or no peptide. Study-level results: Spike mono-reactivity was found in 304 of 307 vaccine-specific clones from convalescent patients.

Sample: CD4+ T cells from blood, cultured in vitro, taken after SARS-CoV-2 vaccination. This clonotype originated in a human donor who had recovered from COVID-19. This rearrangement joins TRBV27 to TRBJ2-5; 8 nucleotides line up with TRBD1. The CDR3 here is CASSLNDRGRQETQYF. DNA of the CDR3: TGTGCCAGCAGTTTGAACGACAGGGGTCGGCAAGAGACCCAGTACTTC.